One sample yielded the 12 T cell receptor beta chains listed below, sequenced in a study of T-cell reconstitution after alpha-beta-depleted transplantation in children. TCRbeta library construction was performed incorporating unique molecular identifiers. TCRdb reanalysed the PCR reads using MiXCR and keeps one entry per CDR3 protein. The data hold 750,000 to 950,000 distinct CDR3 sequences, with around 17% observed a single time. Sequences were derived from PBMCs, mostly from graft donor cells, sampled 360 days after TCRalphabeta/CD19-depleted stem cell transplant. Receptors were obtained from a male patient younger than 18 who had a stem cell transplant for acute lymphoblastic leukemia, so the T cells may come from the graft donor.

This clonotype was recorded at least ten times. J is TRBJ2-3 and V is TRBV20-1; TRBD2 matches 7 bases. The CDR3 contains 14 residues. J was trimmed by 4 bases and V by 5 bases; bases with no gene match: 9. The germline V gene has CDR1 DFQATT and CDR2 SNEGSKA (reference sequence). The CDR3 protein is CSAAPRDYSDTQYF. In nucleotides, the CDR3 is TGCAGTGCTGCCCCCCGGGACTACTCAGATACGCAGTATTTT.

This clonotype has a handful of counts. The V gene is TRBV15, the J gene TRBJ2-1, with D tentatively TRBD2 (5 bases). Trimming stripped 0 bases from V and 12 bases from J, with 15 bases between. This CDR3 has 14 amino acids. Germline CDR1 reads LNHNV; CDR2 reads YYDKDF (reference sequence). The chain's CDR3 is CATSRERASFGQFF. The CDR3 bases are TGTGCCACCAGCAGAGAGAGGGCGAGTTTCGGGCAGTTCTTC.

Here the CDR3 reads CASSPLRGTTRNEQYF. In DNA, the CDR3 is TGTGCCAGCTCACCACTTAGGGGGACCACCCGGAACGAGCAGTACTTC. The rearrangement links TRBV18 to TRBJ2-7, with a tentative D call TRBD1 (6 bases). Deletions cut 1 base from V and 5 bases from J, with 18 bases between. This CDR3 is 16 amino acids long. Germline CDR1 and CDR2: KGHSH and LQKENI. Together with reference TRBV18 and TRBJ2-7, the CDR3 gives the full variable domain: NAGVMQNPRHLVRRRGQEARLRCSPMKGHSHVYWYRQLPEEGLKFMVYLQKENIIDESGMPKERFSAEFPKEGPSILRIQQVVRGDSAAYFCASSPLRGTTRNEQYFGPGTRLTVT.

The rearrangement links TRBV15 to TRBJ2-3; possibly TRBD1 for D (5 bases). The CDR3 totals 13 residues. With 7 bases removed from V and 3 bases from J, the gap between germline ends came to 11 bases. Germline CDR1 LNHNV, CDR2 YYDKDF (reference sequence). CDR3 DNA: TGTGCCACCAAACAGGCTGTTACAGATACGCAGTATTTT. As protein: CATKQAVTDTQYF.

The J gene is TRBJ2-3, the V gene TRBV19; 7 bases match TRBD2. Germline trimming cut 5 bases from V and 7 bases from J; bases unmatched to any gene: 15. Germline V gives CDR1 LNHDA, CDR2 SQIVND (reference sequence). The CDR3 length is 16 residues. CDR3 protein: CASSLTSGTIHHTQYF. DNA of the CDR3: TGTGCCAGTAGTCTAACTTCCGGGACTATCCACCATACGCAGTATTTT.

The rearrangement joins TRBV10-3 to TRBJ2-7; 7 nucleotides match TRBD2. Trimming removed 8 bases from V and 2 bases from J; junction bases left unmatched: 3. Germline V CDR1 and CDR2: ENHRY, SYGVKD. This CDR3 contains 12 residues. This CDR3 reads CAIGGVPYEQYF. CDR3 coding DNA: TGTGCCATCGGGGGGGTCCCCTACGAGCAGTACTTC.

Ten or more counts support this clonotype. The chain combines TRBV5-1 with TRBJ2-5, with unresolved D. The CDR3 is made up of 13 amino acids. The ends were cut back, 9 bases at V and 2 bases at J, with 14 bases in the middle. Germline assignment: CDR1 SGHRS and CDR2 YFSETQ. CDR3 sequence: CATRRLEQETQYF. CDR3 DNA: TGCGCCACCCGACGGCTAGAGCAAGAGACCCAGTACTTC.

The gene calls are TRBV20-1 and TRBJ2-7; TRBD2 matches at 9 bases. Germline CDR1 DFQATT, CDR2 SNEGSKA (reference sequence). The J segment lost 1 base and the V segment lost 3 bases, leaving 7 bases of the junction unmatched. The CDR3 has 15 amino acids. This chain's CDR3 is CSARGREGLSYEQYF. The CDR3 region has the DNA TGCAGTGCTAGGGGGCGGGAGGGCCTTTCCTACGAGCAGTACTTC.

This clonotype was counted ten times or more. The chain carries TRBV7-2 and TRBJ2-2, with D perhaps matching TRBD1 (5 bases). The germline gives CDR1 SGHTA, CDR2 FQGNSA. Trimming took off 5 bases at V and 1 base at J, with 14 bases between the two ends. The CDR3 is 16 amino acids. The CDR3 DNA is TGTGCCAGCAGCCAGGGCTGGGCCAGGAACACCGGGGAGCTGTTTTTT. This gives the protein CASSQGWARNTGELFF.

This chain links TRBV7-9 with TRBJ2-2; D remains ambiguous. The CDR3 extends over 14 amino acids. Germline values: CDR1 SEHNR, CDR2 FQNEAQ (reference sequence). V was pared by 1 base and J by 5 bases, with 8 bases between. The CDR3 region is CASSLVYGTGELFF. CDR3 DNA sequence: TGTGCCAGCAGCTTAGTATACGGAACCGGGGAGCTGTTTTTT. Variable domain in full (rest from reference TRBV7-9 and TRBJ2-2): DTGVSQNPRHKITKRGQNVTFRCDPISEHNRLYWYRQTLGQGPEFLTYFQNEAQLEKSRLLSDRFSAERPKGSFSTLEIQRTEQGDSAMYLCASSLVYGTGELFFGEGSRLTVL.

Regarding this clonotype: Just one base apart from a much larger clone, this may be a read error. The chain has TRBV5-1 and TRBJ1-1; maybe TRBD1 (5 bases). Germline V gene lookup returns CDR1 SGHRS and CDR2 YFSETQ. The CDR3 is 14 amino acids. Trimming removed 0 bases from V and 1 base from J, with 7 bases in between. CDR3 protein: CASSLDRTNTEAFF. The CDR3 DNA reads as TGCGCCAGCAGCTTGGACAGGACGAACACTGAAGCTTTCTTT.

The J gene is TRBJ2-2, the V gene TRBV20-1, with 8 bases identical to TRBD1. V was pared by 1 base and J by 2 bases, with 9 bases of the junction left unmatched. Germline assignment: CDR1 DFQATT and CDR2 SNEGSKA (reference sequence). The CDR3 length is 17 residues. CDR3 nucleotide sequence: TGCAGTGCTAGAGGGGAAGGACAGGGTCGAAACACCGGGGAGCTGTTTTTT. Residues: CSARGEGQGRNTGELFF.